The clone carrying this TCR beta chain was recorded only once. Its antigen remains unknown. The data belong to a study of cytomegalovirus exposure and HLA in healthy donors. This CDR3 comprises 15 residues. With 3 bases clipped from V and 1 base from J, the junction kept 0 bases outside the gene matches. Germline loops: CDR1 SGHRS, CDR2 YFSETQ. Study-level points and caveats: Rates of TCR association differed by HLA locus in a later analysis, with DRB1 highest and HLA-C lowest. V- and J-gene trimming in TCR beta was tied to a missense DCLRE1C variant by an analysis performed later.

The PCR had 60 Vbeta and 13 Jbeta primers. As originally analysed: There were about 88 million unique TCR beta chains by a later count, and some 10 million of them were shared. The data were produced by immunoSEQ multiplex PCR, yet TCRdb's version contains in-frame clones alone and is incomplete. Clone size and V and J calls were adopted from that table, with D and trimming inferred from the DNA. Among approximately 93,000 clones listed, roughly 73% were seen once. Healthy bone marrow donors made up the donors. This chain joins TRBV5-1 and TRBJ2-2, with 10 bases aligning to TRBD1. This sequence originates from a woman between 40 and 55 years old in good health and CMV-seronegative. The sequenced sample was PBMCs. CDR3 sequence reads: CASSWDRGNTGELFF. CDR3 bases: TGCGCCAGCAGCTGGGACAGGGGGAACACCGGGGAGCTGTTTTTT.